Listed below are T cell receptor beta chains from one sample, sequenced in a study of shared clonotypes between healthy human individuals. TCRdb's copy holds only in-frame clones and misses some; the assay was immunoSEQ multiplex PCR. The data hold some 1,400,000 clones, with around 97% observed a single time. The sample consisted of naive CD4+ T cells sorted from blood. Receptors were obtained from a man aged 30 to 45 in good health. CDR3s include the opening cysteine and the closing phenylalanine or tryptophan. The D gene is left open where the match is weak. The listing skips clone size in some rows; elsewhere it reads once, few, many or a size class.

cdr3_aa: CATSRDGLAEQFF
cdr3_nt: TGTGCCACCAGCAGAGATGGACTAGCGGAGCAGTTCTTC
clone_size: NA
j_call: TRBJ2-1
cdr3_length: 13
d_call: TRBD2
v_call: TRBV15

cdr3_aa: CASSDSMQPGHEQYF
cdr3_nt: TGTGCCAGCAGTGACTCGATGCAGCCCGGGCACGAGCAGTACTTC
clone_size: NA
j_call: TRBJ2-7
cdr3_length: 15
d_call: NA
v_call: TRBV6-4

cdr3_aa: CAISTGGNTEAFF
cdr3_nt: TGTGCCATCAGTACAGGGGGAAACACTGAAGCTTTCTTT
clone_size: NA
j_call: TRBJ1-1
cdr3_length: 13
d_call: TRBD1
v_call: TRBV10-3

cdr3_aa: CASSFAGPREQYF
cdr3_nt: TGTGCCAGCAGTTTTGCCGGGCCTCGAGAGCAGTACTTC
clone_size: NA
j_call: TRBJ2-7
cdr3_length: 13
d_call: NA
v_call: TRBV28

cdr3_aa: CASSLNTGTGVEKLFF
cdr3_nt: TGCGCCAGCAGCCTCAATACCGGGACAGGGGTGGAAAAACTGTTTTTT
clone_size: NA
j_call: TRBJ1-4
cdr3_length: 16
d_call: TRBD1
v_call: TRBV4-1

cdr3_aa: CASSPRSRNEQFF
cdr3_nt: TGTGCCAGCAGCCCTCGTAGCAGAAATGAGCAGTTCTTC
clone_size: few
j_call: TRBJ2-1
cdr3_length: 13
d_call: NA
v_call: TRBV2

cdr3_aa: CASRETGGASGELFF
cdr3_nt: TGTGCCAGCAGGGAGACAGGGGGCGCGAGCGGGGAGCTGTTTTTT
clone_size: NA
j_call: TRBJ2-2
cdr3_length: 15
d_call: TRBD1
v_call: TRBV6-1

cdr3_aa: CASSSGGYGEKLFF
cdr3_nt: TGTGCCAGCAGTTCTGGGGGCTACGGTGAAAAACTGTTTTTT
clone_size: NA
j_call: TRBJ1-4
cdr3_length: 14
d_call: NA
v_call: TRBV28

cdr3_aa: CASSLMGHSTDTQYF
cdr3_nt: TGTGCCAGCAGTTTAATGGGACACAGCACAGATACGCAGTATTTT
clone_size: once
j_call: TRBJ2-3
cdr3_length: 15
d_call: NA
v_call: TRBV28

cdr3_aa: CASSLAGETQYF
cdr3_nt: TGTGCCAGTTCCCTAGCGGGGGAGACCCAGTACTTC
clone_size: NA
j_call: TRBJ2-5
cdr3_length: 12
d_call: TRBD2
v_call: TRBV2

cdr3_aa: CASRMGDTQYF
cdr3_nt: TGTGCCAGCAGGATGGGAGATACGCAGTATTTT
clone_size: NA
j_call: TRBJ2-3
cdr3_length: 11
d_call: NA
v_call: TRBV19

cdr3_aa: CASSGGGSSYEQYF
cdr3_nt: TGTGCCAGCAGCGGGGGCGGGAGCTCCTACGAGCAGTACTTC
clone_size: NA
j_call: TRBJ2-7
cdr3_length: 14
d_call: NA
v_call: TRBV6-5

cdr3_aa: CASSASGRTIDTQYF
cdr3_nt: TGTGCCAGCAGTGCTAGCGGGAGGACCATCGATACGCAGTATTTT
clone_size: NA
j_call: TRBJ2-3
cdr3_length: 15
d_call: TRBD2
v_call: TRBV6-1

cdr3_aa: CASSYLGEQFF
cdr3_nt: TGTGCCAGCAGTTACTTGGGTGAGCAGTTCTTC
clone_size: NA
j_call: TRBJ2-1
cdr3_length: 11
d_call: NA
v_call: TRBV6-5

cdr3_aa: CASRSGTGGNQPQHF
cdr3_nt: TGTGCCAGCAGATCAGGGACAGGGGGCAATCAGCCCCAGCATTTT
clone_size: NA
j_call: TRBJ1-5
cdr3_length: 15
d_call: TRBD1
v_call: TRBV11-2

cdr3_aa: CASSLEQGANNQPQHF
cdr3_nt: TGTGCCAGCAGCTTGGAACAGGGGGCTAATAATCAGCCCCAGCATTTT
clone_size: NA
j_call: TRBJ1-5
cdr3_length: 16
d_call: TRBD1
v_call: TRBV5-5

cdr3_aa: CASSTGVSTEAFF
cdr3_nt: TGTGCCAGCAGTACAGGGGTATCCACTGAAGCTTTCTTT
clone_size: NA
j_call: TRBJ1-1
cdr3_length: 13
d_call: TRBD1
v_call: TRBV6-1

cdr3_aa: CASSEKGGAGGNEKLFF
cdr3_nt: TGCGCCAGCAGCGAAAAAGGGGGCGCCGGCGGGAATGAAAAACTGTTTTTT
clone_size: NA
j_call: TRBJ1-4
cdr3_length: 17
d_call: TRBD1
v_call: TRBV5-1

cdr3_aa: CASSFRGSSQPQHF
cdr3_nt: TGTGCCAGCAGTTTCAGGGGGTCTTCTCAGCCCCAGCATTTT
clone_size: NA
j_call: TRBJ1-5
cdr3_length: 14
d_call: TRBD1
v_call: TRBV28

cdr3_aa: CASSQEEGTGIPYEQYF
cdr3_nt: TGCGCCAGCAGCCAAGAGGAAGGGACAGGGATCCCCTACGAGCAGTACTTC
clone_size: NA
j_call: TRBJ2-7
cdr3_length: 17
d_call: TRBD1
v_call: TRBV4-1

cdr3_aa: CASSSPKRATGELFF
cdr3_nt: TGTGCCAGCAGCAGTCCAAAGAGGGCCACCGGGGAGCTGTTTTTT
clone_size: NA
j_call: TRBJ2-2
cdr3_length: 15
d_call: NA
v_call: TRBV7-2

cdr3_aa: CASSEVRQSNTGELFF
cdr3_nt: TGTGCCAGCAGTGAGGTTAGGCAGTCGAACACCGGGGAGCTGTTTTTT
clone_size: NA
j_call: TRBJ2-2
cdr3_length: 16
d_call: NA
v_call: TRBV2

cdr3_aa: CASSLRGQGAWDTQYF
cdr3_nt: TGTGCCAGCAGTTTAAGGGGACAGGGAGCCTGGGATACGCAGTATTTT
clone_size: NA
j_call: TRBJ2-3
cdr3_length: 16
d_call: TRBD1
v_call: TRBV27

cdr3_aa: CASSGQGSTGTQYF
cdr3_nt: TGTGCCAGCTCAGGACAGGGGAGCACGGGTACGCAGTATTTT
clone_size: NA
j_call: TRBJ2-3
cdr3_length: 14
d_call: TRBD1
v_call: TRBV18

cdr3_aa: CATRTGFSGNTIYF
cdr3_nt: TGTGCCACCAGGACAGGCTTCTCTGGAAACACCATATATTTT
clone_size: once
j_call: TRBJ1-3
cdr3_length: 14
d_call: TRBD1
v_call: TRBV10-3

cdr3_aa: CSVSGGPYEQYF
cdr3_nt: TGCAGCGTTTCAGGGGGCCCCTACGAGCAGTACTTC
clone_size: once
j_call: TRBJ2-7
cdr3_length: 12
d_call: TRBD1
v_call: TRBV29-1

cdr3_aa: CAISDLQHLYGYTF
cdr3_nt: TGTGCCATCAGTGACTTACAACATCTATATGGCTACACCTTC
clone_size: NA
j_call: TRBJ1-2
cdr3_length: 14
d_call: NA
v_call: TRBV10-3

cdr3_aa: CASSFDRF
cdr3_nt: TGTGCCAGCAGTTTCGACAGGTTT
clone_size: NA
j_call: TRBJ2-3
cdr3_length: 8
d_call: NA
v_call: TRBV27

cdr3_aa: CASRGTGEVQTQYF
cdr3_nt: TGCGCCAGCAGGGGGACAGGGGAGGTGCAGACCCAGTACTTC
clone_size: NA
j_call: TRBJ2-5
cdr3_length: 14
d_call: TRBD1
v_call: TRBV10-2

cdr3_aa: CASSRQGSYNEQFF
cdr3_nt: TGTGCCAGCAGCCGACAGGGCTCCTACAATGAGCAGTTCTTC
clone_size: NA
j_call: TRBJ2-1
cdr3_length: 14
d_call: TRBD1
v_call: TRBV9

cdr3_aa: CASQAGAYEQYF
cdr3_nt: TGTGCCAGCCAAGCGGGGGCCTACGAGCAGTACTTC
clone_size: NA
j_call: TRBJ2-7
cdr3_length: 12
d_call: TRBD2
v_call: TRBV28

cdr3_aa: CASSRLGFGETQYF
cdr3_nt: TGCGCCAGCAGCCGTCTGGGATTTGGGGAGACCCAGTACTTC
clone_size: NA
j_call: TRBJ2-5
cdr3_length: 14
d_call: NA
v_call: TRBV5-1

cdr3_aa: CASSPLGHRDDGYTF
cdr3_nt: TGTGCCAGCAGCCCTTTGGGACATAGAGATGATGGCTACACCTTC
clone_size: NA
j_call: TRBJ1-2
cdr3_length: 15
d_call: NA
v_call: TRBV6-5

cdr3_aa: CASSFIAGSYEQYF
cdr3_nt: TGCGCCAGCAGCTTTATCGCAGGTTCCTACGAGCAGTACTTC
clone_size: NA
j_call: TRBJ2-7
cdr3_length: 14
d_call: NA
v_call: TRBV5-1

cdr3_aa: CASSLAGQGKSEQFF
cdr3_nt: TGTGCCAGCAGCTTAGCGGGACAGGGGAAAAGTGAGCAGTTCTTC
clone_size: NA
j_call: TRBJ2-1
cdr3_length: 15
d_call: TRBD1
v_call: TRBV7-6

cdr3_aa: CASSLLAGGTGELFF
cdr3_nt: TGCGCCAGCAGCTTACTAGCGGGAGGAACCGGGGAGCTGTTTTTT
clone_size: NA
j_call: TRBJ2-2
cdr3_length: 15
d_call: TRBD2
v_call: TRBV5-1

cdr3_aa: CASSQSGVGEQYF
cdr3_nt: TGTGCCAGCTCCCAATCGGGGGTTGGCGAGCAGTACTTC
clone_size: NA
j_call: TRBJ2-7
cdr3_length: 13
d_call: NA
v_call: TRBV18

cdr3_aa: CATTSGLGYNEQFF
cdr3_nt: TGTGCCACCACTAGCGGCCTGGGCTACAATGAGCAGTTCTTC
clone_size: NA
j_call: TRBJ2-1
cdr3_length: 14
d_call: TRBD2
v_call: TRBV10-3

cdr3_aa: CASSAGGESHIQYF
cdr3_nt: TGCGCCAGCAGCGCAGGGGGGGAGAGTCACATTCAGTACTTC
clone_size: once
j_call: TRBJ2-4
cdr3_length: 14
d_call: NA
v_call: TRBV5-1

cdr3_aa: CASSSSGSGLTDTQYF
cdr3_nt: TGTGCCAGCAGCTCTAGCGGGAGCGGCCTCACAGATACGCAGTATTTT
clone_size: NA
j_call: TRBJ2-3
cdr3_length: 16
d_call: TRBD2
v_call: TRBV7-3

cdr3_aa: CASSIDHIRTTYEQYF
cdr3_nt: TGTGCCAGTAGTATAGATCACATACGGACAACCTACGAGCAGTACTTC
clone_size: NA
j_call: TRBJ2-7
cdr3_length: 16
d_call: NA
v_call: TRBV19

cdr3_aa: CASTSGTAQETQYF
cdr3_nt: TGTGCCAGCACCTCCGGGACAGCACAAGAGACCCAGTACTTC
clone_size: NA
j_call: TRBJ2-5
cdr3_length: 14
d_call: TRBD1
v_call: TRBV2

cdr3_aa: CASSRSPGTEAFF
cdr3_nt: TGTGCCAGCAGCCGGAGTCCGGGCACTGAAGCTTTCTTT
clone_size: NA
j_call: TRBJ1-1
cdr3_length: 13
d_call: NA
v_call: TRBV11-3

cdr3_aa: CSAPRGYGYTF
cdr3_nt: TGCAGTGCTCCCAGGGGGTATGGCTACACCTTC
clone_size: NA
j_call: TRBJ1-2
cdr3_length: 11
d_call: TRBD1
v_call: TRBV20-1

cdr3_aa: CSVVYIRSMNTEAFF
cdr3_nt: TGCAGCGTTGTATACATAAGGTCCATGAACACTGAAGCTTTCTTT
clone_size: NA
j_call: TRBJ1-1
cdr3_length: 15
d_call: NA
v_call: TRBV29-1

cdr3_aa: CASSSSGSPGGEQFF
cdr3_nt: TGCGCCAGCAGCTCTAGCGGGAGTCCGGGGGGTGAGCAGTTCTTC
clone_size: NA
j_call: TRBJ2-1
cdr3_length: 15
d_call: TRBD2
v_call: TRBV5-1

cdr3_aa: CASSLVLAGDTYNEQFF
cdr3_nt: TGTGCCAGCAGCTTGGTACTAGCGGGAGACACATACAATGAGCAGTTCTTC
clone_size: once
j_call: TRBJ2-1
cdr3_length: 17
d_call: TRBD2
v_call: TRBV5-6

cdr3_aa: CASSLEQGGTGELFF
cdr3_nt: TGTGCCAGCAGCTTGGAGCAGGGGGGCACCGGGGAGCTGTTTTTT
clone_size: NA
j_call: TRBJ2-2
cdr3_length: 15
d_call: NA
v_call: TRBV5-6